This T cell receptor beta chain was identified in a study of early T cells in non-severe SARS-CoV-2 infection. Study background: Alpha and beta chains were unpaired, from unsorted whole-blood bulk RNA.

CDR3 length: 15 residues. With V trimmed by 5 bases and J by 9 bases, 8 bases remained unmatched. The germline CDR1 and CDR2 sequences are MNHNS and SASEGT. Attached unique molecular identifiers marked individual cDNA molecules. TCRdb re-called the 5' RACE reads through MiXCR, storing one row per CDR3 protein. Among about 77,000 distinct CDR3 sequences listed, approximately 16% were seen once. The table lists this clonotype with a few counts. The sequence was obtained from an adult who was a healthcare worker with PCR-confirmed SARS-CoV-2 infection or an uninfected control (not recorded which). Sequencing was done on a sample of whole blood. The gene calls are TRBV6-1 and TRBJ1-6, with 9 nucleotides matching TRBD1. The CDR3 loop is CASSIAGQGGSPLHF. The CDR3 DNA is TGTGCCAGCAGTATAGCGGGACAGGGTGGTTCACCCCTCCACTTT.